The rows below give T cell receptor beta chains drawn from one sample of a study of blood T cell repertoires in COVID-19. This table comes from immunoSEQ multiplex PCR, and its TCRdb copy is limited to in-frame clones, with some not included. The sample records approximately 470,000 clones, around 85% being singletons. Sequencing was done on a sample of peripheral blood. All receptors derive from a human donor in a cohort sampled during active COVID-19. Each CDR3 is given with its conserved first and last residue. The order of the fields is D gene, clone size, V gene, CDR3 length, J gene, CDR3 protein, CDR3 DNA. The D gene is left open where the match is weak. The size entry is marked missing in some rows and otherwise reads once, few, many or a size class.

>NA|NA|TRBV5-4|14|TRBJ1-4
CASSLESTDEKLFF
TGTGCCAGCAGCTTGGAGAGTACAGATGAAAAACTGTTTTTT
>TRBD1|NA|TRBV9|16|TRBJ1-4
CASSVASGQGGEKLFF
TGTGCCAGCAGCGTAGCGTCGGGACAGGGCGGGGAAAAACTGTTTTTT
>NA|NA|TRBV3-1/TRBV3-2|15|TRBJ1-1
CASSPSEQMNTEAFF
TGTGCCAGCAGCCCATCGGAACAGATGAACACTGAAGCTTTCTTT
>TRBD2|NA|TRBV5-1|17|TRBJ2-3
CASSLGGTTGLTDTQYF
TGCGCCAGCAGCTTGGGGGGGACTACCGGACTCACAGATACGCAGTATTTT
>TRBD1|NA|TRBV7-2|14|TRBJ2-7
CASSPGTGGLEQYF
TGTGCCAGCAGCCCCGGGACAGGGGGGCTCGAGCAGTACTTC
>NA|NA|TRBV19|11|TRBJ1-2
CASSMLAGYTF
TGTGCCAGTAGTATGTTGGCCGGCTACACCTTC
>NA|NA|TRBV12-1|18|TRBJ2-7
CASSFSGTSGASSYEQYF
TGTGCCAGCAGCTTCTCCGGGACTAGCGGGGCCAGCTCCTACGAGCAGTACTTC
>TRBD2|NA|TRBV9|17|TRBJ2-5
CASSEGLAGAYQETQYF
TGTGCCAGCAGCGAGGGACTAGCGGGAGCGTACCAAGAGACCCAGTACTTC
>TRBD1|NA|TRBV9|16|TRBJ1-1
CASSVGQGGWNTEAFF
TGTGCCAGCAGCGTAGGACAGGGGGGCTGGAACACTGAAGCTTTCTTT
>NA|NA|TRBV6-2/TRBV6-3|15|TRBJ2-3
CASSAHLPDSDTQYF
TGTGCCAGCAGTGCTCACCTCCCAGACTCGGATACGCAGTATTTT
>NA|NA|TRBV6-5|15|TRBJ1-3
CASSYRGSPGNTIYF
TGTGCCAGCAGTTACCGCGGCAGCCCTGGAAACACCATATATTTT
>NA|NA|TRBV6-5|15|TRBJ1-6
CASSYSVSGPSPLHF
TGTGCCAGCAGTTACTCCGTATCAGGGCCATCACCCCTCCACTTT
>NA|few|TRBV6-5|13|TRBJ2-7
CASSQSHGYEQYF
TGTGCCAGCAGCCAATCGCACGGTTACGAGCAGTACTTC
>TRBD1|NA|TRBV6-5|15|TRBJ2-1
CASSSDRARWGEQFF
TGTGCCAGCAGCTCCGACAGGGCCCGTTGGGGTGAGCAGTTCTTC
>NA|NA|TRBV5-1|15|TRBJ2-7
CASSLRAGWTYEQYF
TGCGCCAGCAGCTTGAGGGCAGGGTGGACCTACGAGCAGTACTTC
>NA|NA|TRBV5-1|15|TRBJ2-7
CASSREGAQHYEQYF
TGCGCCAGCAGTCGGGAGGGGGCGCAACACTACGAGCAGTACTTC
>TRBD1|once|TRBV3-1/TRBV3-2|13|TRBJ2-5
CASSLTGARTQYF
TGTGCCAGCAGCCTGACAGGGGCACGGACCCAGTACTTC
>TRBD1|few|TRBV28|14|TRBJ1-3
CASGQGDPGNTIYF
TGTGCCAGTGGACAGGGCGACCCTGGAAACACCATATATTTT
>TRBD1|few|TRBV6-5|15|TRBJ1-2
CASSSSRDRAVSYTF
TGTGCCAGCAGTTCAAGCCGGGACAGGGCGGTGAGCTACACCTTC
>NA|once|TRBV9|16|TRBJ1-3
CASSVLQESSGNTIYF
TGTGCCAGCAGCGTTTTACAGGAGAGCTCTGGAAACACCATATATTTT
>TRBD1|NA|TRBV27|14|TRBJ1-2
CASSLDYDRDGYTF
TGTGCCAGCAGTCTCGATTATGACAGGGATGGCTACACCTTC
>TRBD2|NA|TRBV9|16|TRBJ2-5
CASSVDAGGVQETQYF
TGTGCCAGCAGCGTAGATGCGGGAGGCGTCCAAGAGACCCAGTACTTC
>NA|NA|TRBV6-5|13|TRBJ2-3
CASAADGTDTQYF
TGTGCCAGCGCGGCAGATGGGACAGATACGCAGTATTTT
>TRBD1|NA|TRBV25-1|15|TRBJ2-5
CASSSWTGSQETQYF
TGTGCCAGCAGCTCTTGGACAGGATCCCAAGAGACCCAGTACTTC
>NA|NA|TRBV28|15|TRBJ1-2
CASSPGTHPNYGYTF
TGTGCCAGCAGTCCGGGGACACACCCTAACTATGGCTACACCTTC
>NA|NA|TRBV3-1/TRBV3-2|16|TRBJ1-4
CASSHAPGSSNEKLFF
TGTGCCAGCAGCCATGCTCCGGGATCTTCAAATGAAAAACTGTTTTTT
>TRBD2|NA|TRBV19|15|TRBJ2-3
CASSIILADTDTQYF
TGTGCCAGTAGTATCATACTAGCGGATACAGATACGCAGTATTTT
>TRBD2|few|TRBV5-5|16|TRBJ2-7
CASSLLGGRDSYEQYF
TGTGCCAGCAGCTTGCTGGGCGGGAGAGACTCCTACGAGCAGTACTTC
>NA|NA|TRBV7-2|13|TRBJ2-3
CASSSGVTDTQYF
TGTGCCAGCAGCTCGGGAGTAACAGATACGCAGTATTTT
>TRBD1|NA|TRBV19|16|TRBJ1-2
CASSTVAARGRNGYTF
TGTGCCAGTAGTACCGTGGCTGCCAGGGGGCGGAATGGCTACACCTTC
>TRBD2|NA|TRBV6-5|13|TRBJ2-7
CASSGTNSYEQYF
TGTGCCAGCAGCGGGACTAACTCCTACGAGCAGTACTTC
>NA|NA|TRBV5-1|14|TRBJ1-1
CASTRAGRHTEAFF
TGCGCCAGCACTAGGGCAGGGCGACACACTGAAGCTTTCTTT
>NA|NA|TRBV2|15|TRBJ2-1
CASNQDFISYNEQFF
TGTGCCAGCAATCAAGACTTTATCTCCTACAATGAGCAGTTCTTC
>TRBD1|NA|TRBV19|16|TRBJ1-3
CASSMGQRSSGNTIYF
TGTGCCAGTAGTATGGGACAGAGAAGCTCTGGAAACACCATATATTTT
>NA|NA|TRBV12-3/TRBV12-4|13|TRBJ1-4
CASSAGGSEKLFF
TGTGCCAGCAGTGCGGGGGGTAGTGAAAAACTGTTTTTT
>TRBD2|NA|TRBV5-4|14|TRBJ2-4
CASSWGLAGNIQYF
TGTGCCAGCAGCTGGGGACTAGCGGGAAACATTCAGTACTTC
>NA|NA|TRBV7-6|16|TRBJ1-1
CASSLVGRRGNTEAFF
TGTGCCAGCAGCTTAGTTGGCAGGCGTGGGAACACTGAAGCTTTCTTT
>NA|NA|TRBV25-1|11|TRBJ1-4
CASQRQEKLFF
TGTGCCAGCCAGAGGCAGGAAAAACTGTTTTTT
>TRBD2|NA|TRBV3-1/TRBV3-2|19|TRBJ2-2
CASSPGLAGYGLGAGELFF
TGTGCCAGCAGCCCAGGACTAGCGGGATATGGACTTGGGGCCGGGGAGCTGTTTTTT
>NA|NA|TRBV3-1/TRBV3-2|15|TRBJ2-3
CASSRAPHETDTQYF
TGTGCCAGCAGCCGCGCACCGCACGAGACAGATACGCAGTATTTT
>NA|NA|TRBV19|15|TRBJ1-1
CASSMGGGYKTEAFF
TGTGCCAGTAGTATGGGGGGGGGATACAAGACTGAAGCTTTCTTT
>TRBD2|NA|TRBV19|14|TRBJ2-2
CASSSREGGRELFF
TGTGCCAGTAGTTCGCGGGAGGGGGGCCGGGAGCTGTTTTTT
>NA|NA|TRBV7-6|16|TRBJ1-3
CASSLDWGLAGNTIYF
TGTGCCAGCAGCTTAGATTGGGGGCTAGCAGGAAACACCATATATTTT
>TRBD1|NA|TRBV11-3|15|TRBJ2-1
CASSAAGGGYNEQFF
TGTGCCAGCAGCGCCGCAGGGGGCGGCTACAATGAGCAGTTCTTC